The T cell receptor beta chain described here comes from a study of radiotherapy plus CTLA-4 blockade in lung cancer (dated by TCRdb to about 2018). With regard to the full study: Objective responses were observed in approximately 18% of enrolled patients, and disease control was achieved in 31%. What the work shows at the level of the full study, not this receptor alone: After treatment with radiotherapy and ipilimumab, TCR clones that originated in tumors expanded in peripheral blood. The strongest predictors of response were reported to be early dynamic shifts in blood T cell clones along with a rise in serum interferon-beta following radiation.

The study evaluated CTLA-4 blockade (ipilimumab) given together with focal radiation therapy in patients who had chemo-refractory metastatic non-small-cell lung cancer. A single count supports this clone. The target of this receptor is not known. Per-base qualities were not stored, and no clone one base away is much larger. Libraries were prepared through the immunoSEQ multiplex PCR assay. The table comes from immuneACCESS by way of TCRdb, which keeps in-frame sequences with V and J called. Part of the clones is missing from these tables; in studies checked, under half for an unresolved V gene and the rest for unknown reasons. The sample table shows about 90,000 clones, and approximately 80% are seen once. The ten biggest clones cover 13% to 15% of the sample. CDR1 is given as SGHTA and CDR2 as FQGNSA, both from the germline V gene. Spanning cysteine to phenylalanine, the CDR3 consists of 14 amino acids. Only the CDR3 DNA stays, 42 bases, in frame from base 1. V was cut back by 2 bases and J by 5 bases, leaving a gap of 12 bases between them.

This TCR was recovered from a human donor with non-small cell lung cancer that progressed on radiotherapy plus ipilimumab. This specimen consisted of peripheral blood, obtained from a patient treated with radiotherapy plus ipilimumab. The chain is made from TRBV7-2 and TRBJ2-5; the D gene remains uncertain. The DNA sequence reads TGTGCCAGCAGCTTATTTGGGGATCGGGAGACCCAGTACTTC. The resulting protein is CASSLFGDRETQYF. Reference TRBV7-2 and TRBJ2-5 proteins supply the regions before and after the CDR3; the full variable domain is: GAGVSQSPSNKVTEKGKDVELRCDPISGHTALYWYRQSLGQGLEFLIYFQGNSAPDKSGLPSDRFSAERTGGSVSTLTIQRTQQEDSAVYLCASSLFGDRETQYFGPGTRLLVL.